These 10 T cell receptor beta chains were sequenced from one sample in a study of T cells in Graves' hyperthyroidism and ophthalmopathy (dated by TCRdb to the late 2010s). The library relied on multiplex PCR. The run used an Illumina HiSeq 2000. Amplification of TCR beta CDR3 regions was carried out from RNA transcripts. The first round of RT-PCR for the TCR CDR3 was performed with the HTBI primer set and the Qiagen OneStep RT-PCR kit. TCRdb took the public reads, trimmed them with fastp at Q25, ran MiXCR for clone calling and kept in-frame beta chains. Identical CDR3 proteins give one entry, which carries the most common genes and DNA. The sample records about 700,000 distinct CDR3 sequences, 12% to 15% of which are singletons. The ten largest clones add up to roughly 10% of the sample. Sequenced: blood. The source is a woman aged 18-29 years with Graves' hyperthyroidism.

V usage is TRBV12-3 or TRBV12-4 and J usage is TRBJ1-5, with D perhaps matching TRBD1 (6 bases). V was pared by 5 bases and J by 6 bases, with 17 bases between. The CDR3 totals 15 residues. The CDR3 protein is CASSGGTGSGQPQHF. CDR3 bases: TGTGCCAGCAGTGGAGGAACAGGGAGCGGTCAGCCCCAGCATTTT.

The table lists this clonotype with many counts. V usage is TRBV6-1 and J usage is TRBJ2-2, with D hard to call. This CDR3 contains 13 residues. V lost 5 bases and J 5 bases, leaving 9 bases between the germline ends. Germline values: CDR1 MNHNS, CDR2 SASEGT. The CDR3 region is CASSRTWTGELFF. CDR3 in DNA: TGTGCCAGCAGTCGGACGTGGACCGGGGAGCTGTTTTTT.

This clonotype occurred many times. The gene calls are TRBV19 and TRBJ2-1, with 15 nucleotides matching TRBD2. This CDR3 comprises 15 residues. J lost 10 bases, V lost 3 bases, and 4 bases had no gene match. The V gene's germline CDR1 is LNHDA and CDR2 SQIVND (reference sequence). The CDR3 loop is CASSINGLAGGEQFF. The CDR3 nucleotides read TGTGCCAGTAGTATTAACGGACTAGCGGGAGGGGAGCAGTTCTTC.

This clonotype was detected ten times or more. V usage is TRBV6-1 and J usage is TRBJ1-1; D ambiguous. This CDR3 has 13 amino acids. V was trimmed by 6 bases and J by 3 bases, leaving 11 bases between them. Germline values: CDR1 MNHNS, CDR2 SASEGT. The CDR3 bases are TGTGCCAGCAGACGGGTCTCTGACACTGAAGCTTTCTTT. Translation gives CASRRVSDTEAFF.

The V and J genes are TRBV9 and TRBJ2-1; 10 bases are a match to TRBD2. This CDR3 is built from 15 residues. Looked up from germline, CDR1 is SGDLS and CDR2 is YYNGEE. V shed 3 bases, J shed 8 bases, and the junction held 8 bases outside the gene matches. The CDR3 spells CASSGPSGSSHEQFF. Here the CDR3 DNA reads TGTGCCAGCAGCGGACCTAGCGGGAGTTCCCATGAGCAGTTCTTC.

This clonotype came up many times. V is TRBV19 and J is TRBJ2-5; unclear D gene. CDR3 size: 12 residues. V shed 4 bases and J shed 8 bases, with 11 bases lying between them. The germline V gene has CDR1 LNHDA and CDR2 SQIVND (reference sequence). The DNA of the CDR3 is TGTGCCAGTAGTAGAGAGGTTGGCACCCAGTACTTC. This codes for CASSREVGTQYF.

This clonotype was detected only a few times. This rearrangement joins TRBV29-1 to TRBJ2-7; 11 bases agree with TRBD2. The CDR3 consists of 17 residues. V was pared by 0 bases and J by 3 bases, with 10 bases of the junction left unmatched. Germline V lookup: CDR1 SQVTM, CDR2 ANQGSEA. DNA for the CDR3: TGCAGCGTTGAAGATACCCTAGCGGGAGGCGAACGCTACGAGCAGTACTTC. This gives the protein CSVEDTLAGGERYEQYF.

This clonotype was observed at least ten times. The chain is built from TRBV24-1 and TRBJ2-1; TRBD2 might be the D (6 bases). This CDR3 has 14 amino acids. V was shortened by 4 bases and J by 3 bases, with 9 bases between the two germline ends. Germline V gives CDR1 KGHDR, CDR2 SFDVKD. CDR3 DNA: TGTGCCACCAGTGAGGCTAGCGTCTACAATGAGCAGTTCTTC. Encoded protein: CATSEASVYNEQFF.

This clonotype was seen ten or more times. The genes are TRBV16 and TRBJ1-1, with unresolved D. In germline, CDR1 is KGHSY, CDR2 FQNENV. The CDR3 is 14 amino acids. V lost 1 base and J 1 base, leaving 7 bases between the germline ends. The CDR3: CASSQFVGNTEAFF. The CDR3 DNA sequence: TGTGCCAGCAGCCAATTTGTAGGGAACACTGAAGCTTTCTTT.

This clonotype was seen only a few times. This chain uses TRBV27 with TRBJ2-1; D perhaps matches TRBD2 (5 bases). The length of the CDR3 is 16 residues. V was clipped by 1 base and J by 0 bases, with 10 bases between them. Germline CDR1 MNHEY, CDR2 SMNVEV (reference sequence). CDR3 bases: TGTGCCAGCAGTTTATGGTTAGGGAGCTCCTACAATGAGCAGTTCTTC. Translation gives CASSLWLGSSYNEQFF.